The 28 T cell receptor beta chains below come from one sample, sequenced in a study of T cells in Graves' hyperthyroidism and ophthalmopathy. Researchers took RNA transcripts and amplified the TCR beta CDR3 regions from them. A set of HTBI primers served as the primers for a first-round RT-PCR of the TCR CDR3. From the multiplex PCR reads, TCRdb called clonotypes with MiXCR, one entry per CDR3 protein. The top ten hold 7% to 9.5% of the sample, which has under 350,000 distinct CDR3 sequences, about an eighth seen once. Material: blood. The receptors derive from a woman aged 40 to 49 with Graves' hyperthyroidism.

This clonotype was picked up a small number of times. The genes are TRBV9 and TRBJ2-3; D gene unclear. The germline V and J ends were trimmed by 0 bases and 4 bases, with 9 bases remaining between them. This CDR3 has 14 residues. The germline V gene encodes CDR1 SGDLS and CDR2 YYNGEE. Here the CDR3 reads CASSVASSSDTQYF. The CDR3 DNA is TGTGCCAGCAGCGTAGCGTCTAGTTCAGATACGCAGTATTTT.

This clonotype was counted many times. The CDR3 nucleotides are TGCAGTGCCGGTGGACTTACCTATGGCTACACCTTC. As protein: CSAGGLTYGYTF. The rearrangement joins TRBV20-1 to TRBJ1-2; D remains ambiguous. CDR1 is DFQATT, CDR2 SNEGSKA, per germline (reference sequence). CDR3 size: 12 residues. V gave up 6 bases and J gave up 4 bases, with 12 bases separating them.

About this clonotype: This may be a read error: a much more frequent sequence differs by one nucleotide. This chain joins TRBV24-1 and TRBJ2-1; the D is unclear. There are 14 residues in the CDR3. The germline V gene has CDR1 KGHDR and CDR2 SFDVKD. The CDR3: CATSDRPGRNEQLF. For the CDR3, the DNA is TGTGCCACCAGTGACCGCCCCGGACGCAATGAGCAGCTCTTC.

This clonotype appeared many times. The chain employs TRBV5-1 and TRBJ2-1, with D unclear. The CDR3 length is 15 residues. V lost 4 bases to trimming and J lost 5 bases, with 16 bases between them. The germline V gene has CDR1 SGHRS and CDR2 YFSETQ. The chain's CDR3 is CASSPGPSRDNEQFF. In nucleotides, the CDR3 is TGCGCCAGCAGCCCTGGCCCTTCTCGGGACAATGAGCAGTTCTTC.

Many counts were recorded for this clonotype. At one end the junction does not follow the germline gene, possibly because of a read error. The V call is TRBV7-7, the J call TRBJ2-5, with 12 positions matching TRBD2. Germline values: CDR1 SSHAT, CDR2 FNYEAQ (reference sequence). This CDR3 contains 16 residues. In nucleotides, the CDR3 is TGTGCTAGCAGTACCGGACTAGCGGGGCCCCAAGAGACCCAGTACTTC. Amino acid sequence: CASSTGLAGPQETQYF. The full variable domain, its missing parts supplied by reference TRBV7-7 and TRBJ2-5, is GAGVSQSPRYKVTKRGQDVTLRCDPISSHATLYWYQQALGQGPEFLTYFNYEAQPDKSGLPSDRFSAERPEGSISTLTIQRTEQRDSAMYRCASSTGLAGPQETQYFGPGTRLLVL.

The V gene is TRBV20-1, the J gene TRBJ2-1; 9 nucleotides line up with TRBD2. V shed 6 bases, J shed 4 bases, and the junction held 10 bases outside the gene matches. The germline CDR1 and CDR2 sequences are DFQATT and SNEGSKA (reference sequence). This CDR3 has 15 residues. CDR3 protein: CSAERGLAGYNEQFF. The CDR3 DNA reads as TGCAGTGCAGAACGTGGGCTAGCGGGATACAATGAGCAGTTCTTC.

The table lists this clonotype with a few counts. The chain employs TRBV20-1 and TRBJ2-6; 7 positions agree with TRBD2. V was clipped by 4 bases and J by 0 bases; unmatched bases: 15. Germline CDR1 and CDR2: DFQATT and SNEGSKA (reference sequence). This CDR3 is built from 19 residues. The CDR3 DNA follows: TGCAGTGCTATGGGGTCCTGGGGGGGATCTTACTCTGGGGCCAACGTCCTGACTTTC. Translated, it gives CSAMGSWGGSYSGANVLTF.

This clonotype has only a few counts. The rearrangement links TRBV2 to TRBJ2-7; 8 nucleotides match TRBD2. Losses at the gene ends were 2 bases for V and 0 bases for J; bases not matched to a gene: 6. The CDR3 loop spans 16 amino acids. CDR1 and CDR2 (germline): SNHLY, FYNNEI. The DNA for the CDR3 is TGTGCCAGCAGTGAACATGGTAGCGGGAACTCCTACGAGCAGTACTTC. Translated: CASSEHGSGNSYEQYF.

The sample holds many counts of this clonotype. The rearrangement links TRBV2 to TRBJ1-2; unclear D gene. Germline lookup yields CDR1 SNHLY and CDR2 FYNNEI. This CDR3 comprises 13 residues. The germline V and J ends were trimmed by 4 bases and 4 bases, with 10 bases remaining between them. This CDR3 is CASSGVQVYGYTF. CDR3 bases: TGTGCCAGCAGTGGAGTGCAGGTCTATGGCTACACCTTC.

This clonotype was observed many times. The genes are TRBV2 and TRBJ1-2; D not certain. This CDR3 is built from 12 residues. Germline values: CDR1 SNHLY, CDR2 FYNNEI. The V end lost 6 bases, the J end lost 5 bases, and 10 bases lay between the germline ends. The CDR3 bases are TGTGCCAGCAGCCGTCTAGGTTATGGCTACACCTTC. Amino acids: CASSRLGYGYTF.

This clonotype was seen many times. This chain connects TRBV20-1 to TRBJ1-5; TRBD1 matches 10 bases. The CDR3 consists of 15 residues. Germline lookup yields CDR1 DFQATT and CDR2 SNEGSKA (reference sequence). The V segment lost 3 bases and the J segment 2 bases; nucleotides outside the gene matches: 4. The CDR3 region has the DNA TGCAGTGCTAGTTACGGGACAGGGGGCAATCAGCCCCAGCATTTT. Its translation is CSASYGTGGNQPQHF.

This clonotype was observed at least ten times. J is TRBJ2-3 and V is TRBV7-9; D tentatively reads TRBD1 or TRBD2 (6 bases each). The CDR3 contains 17 residues. Looked up from germline, CDR1 is SEHNR and CDR2 is FQNEAQ (reference sequence). V dropped 6 bases and J dropped 4 bases, with 23 bases sitting between them. This CDR3 reads CASRPIPGGLSADTQYF. CDR3 DNA sequence: TGTGCCAGCAGGCCGATCCCCGGGGGCCTGTCGGCAGATACGCAGTATTTT.

This clonotype was seen ten or more times. The chain uses TRBV12-3 or TRBV12-4 and TRBJ2-3; D call uncertain. V was clipped by 6 bases and J by 2 bases, with 21 bases between them. CDR3 length: 17 residues. CDR3 region: CASSLSTGTIITDTQYF. CDR3 nucleotide sequence: TGTGCCAGCAGCCTCTCGACTGGAACGATTATCACAGATACGCAGTATTTT.

This clonotype was recorded a few times. The rearrangement joins TRBV10-3 to TRBJ2-3; 8 positions agree with TRBD2. This CDR3 comprises 13 residues. V dropped 6 bases and J dropped 6; count of bases not matched to a gene: 5. Per germline, CDR1 ENHRY and CDR2 SYGVKD. In nucleotides, the CDR3 is TGTGCCATCAGAGATAGCGGGAATGATACGCAGTATTTT. Amino acids: CAIRDSGNDTQYF.

The chain couples TRBV12-3 or TRBV12-4 to TRBJ2-2; tentative D call: TRBD1 (6 bases). The CDR3 extends over 15 amino acids. The germline V and J ends were trimmed by 6 bases and 4 bases, with 15 bases remaining between them. The DNA for the CDR3 is TGTGCCAGCAGATTGACAGGCTGGCCCACCGGGGAGCTGTTTTTT. This codes for CASRLTGWPTGELFF.

This clonotype was picked up many times. This chain connects TRBV2 to TRBJ1-4, with 11 bases identical to TRBD1. The junction had 2 bases not matched to a gene; V was cut back by 0 bases and J by 8 bases. Germline assignment: CDR1 SNHLY and CDR2 FYNNEI. CDR3 length: 15 residues. CDR3 sequence (DNA): TGTGCCAGCAGTGAAGCAGGGACAGGGGGGGAAAAACTGTTTTTT. The encoded protein is CASSEAGTGGEKLFF.

On this clonotype: The conserved phenylalanine or tryptophan is not found at the CDR3 terminus, so this likely reflects a read error. The chain joins TRBV19 to TRBJ1-2; D is unclear. This CDR3 comprises 15 residues. CDR1 and CDR2 from the germline V gene are LNHDA and SQIVND (reference sequence). The V end was cut by 1 base, the J end by 1 base, with 10 bases between. As DNA, the CDR3 is TGTGCCAGTAGTATAGGAGGTAGAAGTAACTATGGCTACACCTCC. This translates into CASSIGGRSNYGYTS.

There are many counts of this clonotype. V usage is TRBV28 and J usage is TRBJ2-7; D could derive from TRBD1 or TRBD2 (5 bases each). The CDR3 extends over 15 amino acids. Trimming removed 5 bases from V and 0 bases from J, with 14 bases in between. CDR1 and CDR2 from the germline V gene are MDHEN and SYDVKM. The CDR3 DNA follows: TGTGCCAGCAGTGGGACCGACAGCCTCTCCTACGAGCAGTACTTC. Translating gives CASSGTDSLSYEQYF.

This clonotype was detected ten times or more. The V and J genes are TRBV20-1 and TRBJ1-2, with TRBD1 as a possible D gene (5 bases). This CDR3 has 11 amino acids. V was pared by 6 bases and J by 2 bases, with 7 bases between. In germline, CDR1 is DFQATT, CDR2 SNEGSKA (reference sequence). CDR3 region: CSARQNYGYTF. The CDR3 bases are TGCAGTGCAAGACAGAACTATGGCTACACCTTC.

This clonotype appeared a few times. This rearrangement joins TRBV13 to TRBJ1-2; D is possibly TRBD1 (6 bases). CDR3 length: 15 residues. The V and J ends lost 0 bases and 4 bases respectively, with 12 bases between them. Germline CDR1 and CDR2: PRHDT and FYEKMQ (reference sequence). Written as DNA, the CDR3 is TGTGCCAGCAGCTTAGGGGCAGGGGCTGGCTATGGCTACACCTTC. Its translation: CASSLGAGAGYGYTF.

This clonotype was seen at least ten times. The V gene is TRBV2, the J gene TRBJ2-7; 14 positions match TRBD2. V lost 4 bases and J lost 7; bases outside the gene matches: 6. Germline V gives CDR1 SNHLY, CDR2 FYNNEI. CDR3 length: 15 amino acids. The CDR3 loop reads CASSVGTSGRREQYF. The CDR3 DNA follows: TGTGCCAGCAGTGTCGGGACTAGCGGGAGAAGGGAGCAGTACTTC.

This clonotype was seen more than once but under ten times. J is TRBJ1-1 and V is TRBV4-1; D unclear. This CDR3 is built from 15 residues. From germline, CDR1 is MGHRA and CDR2 YSYEKL. V lost 2 bases and J lost 6, with 16 bases in between. The DNA of the CDR3 is TGCGCCAGCAGCCAACCGACGGCTCGAGGCTCTGAAGCTTTCTTT. It specifies CASSQPTARGSEAFF.

There are many counts of this clonotype. This chain uses TRBV12-3 or TRBV12-4 with TRBJ1-2; TRBD1 might be the D (5 bases). V gave up 7 bases and J gave up 2 bases, with 14 bases separating them. The CDR3 totals 14 residues. CDR3 nucleotide sequence: TGTGCCAGCATGTCCCCACAGGAGAACTATGGCTACACCTTC. Protein sequence: CASMSPQENYGYTF.

The table lists this clonotype with many counts. The chain recombines TRBV11-3 with TRBJ2-3; D is ambiguous. Germline V lookup: CDR1 SGHNT, CDR2 YENEEA. The CDR3 length is 12 residues. V was shortened by 3 bases and J by 2 bases, with 3 bases between the two germline ends. The CDR3 bases are TGTGCCAGCAGCTTCCCCACAGATACGCAGTATTTT. Its protein product is CASSFPTDTQYF.

This clonotype was observed a few times. The rearrangement uses TRBV4-2 and TRBJ2-5; 9 bases are shared with TRBD1. Germline V gene data show CDR1 as LGHNA and CDR2 as YNFKEQ. V lost 1 base, J lost 5 bases, and 8 bases stayed unmatched. This CDR3 is 16 amino acids long. The CDR3 reads CASSQARQGGTETQYF. The CDR3 DNA sequence: TGTGCCAGCAGCCAAGCAAGACAGGGGGGAACTGAGACCCAGTACTTC.

This clonotype was seen ten or more times. This chain connects TRBV7-3 to TRBJ2-1; 14 positions match TRBD2. J lost 7 bases, V lost 5 bases, and 4 bases had no gene match. CDR3 length: 15 residues. Germline assignment: CDR1 SGHTA and CDR2 FQGTGA. The CDR3, as DNA: TGTGCCAGCAGCGCCGGGACTAGCGGGGGAAATGAGCAGTTCTTC. Protein: CASSAGTSGGNEQFF.

This chain links TRBV28 with TRBJ2-7, with TRBD1 matching 8 bases. Germline loops: CDR1 MDHEN, CDR2 SYDVKM. V lost 3 bases and J lost 6; bases outside the gene matches: 13. This CDR3 spans 16 amino acids. The CDR3 DNA sequence: TGTGCCAGCAGTTTTGAGACAGGGGCTTCTATTGGCGAGCAGTACTTC. Encoded protein: CASSFETGASIGEQYF. The full variable domain, with the rest looked up from reference TRBV28 and TRBJ2-7, is DVKVTQSSRYLVKRTGEKVFLECVQDMDHENMFWYRQDPGLGLRLIYFSYDVKMKEKGDIPEGYSVSREKKERFSLILESASTNQTSMYLCASSFETGASIGEQYFGPGTRLTVT.

This clonotype appeared many times. V and J are TRBV29-1 and TRBJ2-3, with a weak D call TRBD1 (6 bases). This CDR3 is 14 amino acids long. Germline CDR1 is SQVTM and CDR2 is ANQGSEA. V lost 5 bases, J lost 2 bases, and 14 bases lay in between. In nucleotides, the CDR3 is TGCAGCGTTCTTGGACAGCTCGACACAGATACGCAGTATTTT. This translates into CSVLGQLDTDTQYF.